The clone carrying this TCR beta chain was seen a few times. The CDR3 has 14 residues. Trimming took off 4 bases at V and 4 bases at J, with 13 bases between the two ends. Germline-derived CDR1 and CDR2 are PRHDT and FYEKMQ (reference sequence). The time point denotes: newly diagnosed GD, antithyroid drugs for less than 3 months. Researchers made the TCR library from RNA that was extracted from PBMCs. Researchers made TCR beta libraries by using iRepertoire HTBI primers and running Arm-PCR on CDR3 regions. TCRdb ran MiXCR on the multiplex PCR reads and lists one entry per CDR3 protein. The profile shows about 500,000 distinct CDR3 sequences, 12% of them singletons. This sample was taken from a study of regulatory T cells in long-lasting Graves disease. This same sample was also taken into another study, of T cells in Graves' hyperthyroidism and ophthalmopathy. That source reports: Diagnosis relied on clinical symptoms, serum thyroxine and TRAb, thyroid ultrasound and orbital computed tomography.

The chain recombines TRBV13 with TRBJ1-1, with D maybe TRBD1 (5 bases). The material sequenced was peripheral blood mononuclear cells (PBMCs), taken at new diagnosis, from a patient treated with antithyroid drugs. This receptor was identified in a woman aged 25 to 45 with Graves disease. The CDR3 loop is CASSSHQGGTEAFF. The CDR3 nucleotides are TGTGCCAGCAGCTCCCATCAGGGCGGCACTGAAGCTTTCTTT.